Listed here are 18 T cell receptor beta chains from one sample, sequenced in a study of naive and memory T cell subsets. TCR cDNA received a 3' ligated oligonucleotide that carried a UMI. Amplification of ligated cDNA took four PCR rounds with SP2 and nested alpha and beta constant primers. TCRdb used MiXCR to reprocess the 5' RACE reads, holding one entry per CDR3 protein. This sample has about 48,000 distinct CDR3 sequences, with around 4.7% found just once. The source of these receptors is a female donor in good health.

This rearrangement joins TRBV2 to TRBJ2-1, with D perhaps matching TRBD2 (5 bases). CDR3 length equals 16 residues. CDR1 and CDR2 (germline): SNHLY, FYNNEI. Trimming removed 2 bases at V and 4 bases at J, with 15 bases between. The CDR3 DNA sequence: TGTGCCAGCAGTGAAAGTAGGGCGGGCTTTTACAATGAGCAGTTCTTC. Encoded protein: CASSESRAGFYNEQFF.

This clonotype has ten or more counts. V is TRBV11-2 and J is TRBJ1-4, with TRBD1 identical over 7 bases. V lost 5 bases to trimming and J lost 0 bases; unmatched junction nucleotides: 12. The CDR3 spans 18 residues. CDR1 is SGHAT, CDR2 FQNNGV, per germline. DNA of the CDR3: TGTGCCAGCAGCAGGGGACAGACAGGAGTCTCAACTAATGAAAAACTGTTTTTT. Amino acid sequence: CASSRGQTGVSTNEKLFF.

At least ten counts were recorded for this clonotype. This chain joins TRBV5-1 and TRBJ1-2; D is undetermined. V lost 4 bases and J 0 bases, leaving 19 bases between the germline ends. The CDR3 length is 17 residues. The germline CDR1 and CDR2 sequences are SGHRS and YFSETQ. CDR3 residues: CASSPGPKRVPNYGYTF. In nucleotides, the CDR3 is TGCGCCAGCAGCCCCGGACCCAAGCGGGTTCCTAACTATGGCTACACCTTC.

This clonotype was detected many times. The V gene is TRBV12-3 or TRBV12-4, the J gene TRBJ2-3; 7 bases are a match to TRBD1. There are 16 residues in the CDR3. With V trimmed by 7 bases and J by 1 base, 11 bases remained unmatched. CDR3 nucleotide sequence: TGTGCCAGCAACCTCAATACAGGGGTGGGCACAGATACGCAGTATTTT. It yields the protein CASNLNTGVGTDTQYF.

This clonotype was seen a handful of times. The CDR3 sequence: CASSQDFRGRETQYF. The CDR3 region has the DNA TGCGCCAGCAGCCAAGATTTTAGGGGTAGGGAGACCCAGTACTTC. The chain couples TRBV4-1 to TRBJ2-5; D is perhaps TRBD1 (5 bases). Germline values: CDR1 MGHRA, CDR2 YSYEKL. V lost 0 bases, J lost 5 bases, and 13 bases lay in between. This CDR3 spans 15 amino acids.

This clonotype was observed many times. The chain links TRBV6-1 to TRBJ1-5; possibly TRBD1 for D (5 bases). This CDR3 has 15 residues. Germline CDR1 MNHNS, CDR2 SASEGT. V shed 4 bases and J shed 0 bases, with 10 bases lying between them. The CDR3: CASSGGRGSNQPQHF. The CDR3 DNA sequence: TGTGCCAGCAGTGGGGGACGGGGTAGCAATCAGCCCCAGCATTTT.

This clonotype was seen at least ten times. The chain links TRBV29-1 to TRBJ2-5; D is tentatively TRBD1 or TRBD2 (5 bases each). This CDR3 contains 13 residues. CDR1 is SQVTM and CDR2 is ANQGSEA in the germline V gene. The V end lost 7 bases, the J end lost 2 bases, and 14 bases lay between the germline ends. This chain's CDR3 is CSGGTGPQETQYF. The CDR3 region has the DNA TGCAGCGGGGGGACCGGGCCTCAAGAGACCCAGTACTTC. The full variable domain, in which reference TRBV29-1 and TRBJ2-5 provide the parts outside the CDR3, is SAVISQKPSRDICQRGTSLTIQCQVDSQVTMMFWYRQQPGQSLTLIATANQGSEATYESGFVIDKFPISRPNLTFSTLTVSNMSPEDSSIYLCSGGTGPQETQYFGPGTRLLVL.

Ten or more counts support this clonotype. The chain recombines TRBV20-1 with TRBJ1-5; D is ambiguous. V was shortened by 6 bases and J by 0 bases, with 18 bases between the two germline ends. This CDR3 is 16 amino acids long. Germline-derived CDR1 and CDR2 are DFQATT and SNEGSKA (reference sequence). CDR3 sequence (DNA): TGCAGTGCCCTACGTTTTGGGGAAGTTAGCAATCAGCCCCAGCATTTT. This sequence encodes CSALRFGEVSNQPQHF.

This clonotype appeared many times. The V call is TRBV27, the J call TRBJ2-2; tentative D call: TRBD2 (7 bases). The CDR3 is 18 residues long. Trimming took off 0 bases at V and 5 bases at J, with 19 bases between the two ends. The germline CDR1 and CDR2 sequences are MNHEY and SMNVEV (reference sequence). The CDR3 loop reads CASSLSPGGGGPTGELFF. The CDR3 DNA follows: TGTGCCAGCAGTTTATCCCCGGGGGGAGGGGGTCCGACCGGGGAGCTGTTTTTT.

This clonotype was detected many times. V is TRBV20-1 and J is TRBJ2-1, with TRBD1 matching over 9 bases. With V trimmed by 3 bases and J by 2 bases, 2 bases remained unmatched. CDR1 and CDR2 from the germline V gene are DFQATT and SNEGSKA (reference sequence). The CDR3 loop spans 14 amino acids. The DNA for the CDR3 is TGCAGTGCTAGTACAGGGGGCGCCTACAATGAGCAGTTCTTC. This translates into CSASTGGAYNEQFF.

This clonotype has a count of ten or more. The chain couples TRBV5-5 to TRBJ1-5; D perhaps matches TRBD1 (5 bases). The CDR3 extends over 15 amino acids. In germline, CDR1 is SGHKS, CDR2 YYEKEE (reference sequence). V lost 0 bases and J 6 bases, leaving 13 bases between the germline ends. CDR3 DNA: TGTGCCAGCAGCTTGGAAGGCGGGGGAGGTCAGCCCCAGCATTTT. It codes for CASSLEGGGGQPQHF.

This clonotype was observed many times. The V and J genes are TRBV5-4 and TRBJ2-5; D possibly corresponds to TRBD1 (6 bases). The CDR3 totals 15 residues. Germline V lookup: CDR1 SGHNT, CDR2 YYREEE (reference sequence). Trimming shortened V by 0 bases and J by 1 base, and 10 bases separated the two germline ends. CDR3: CASSLAGRGQETQYF. CDR3 nucleotides: TGTGCCAGCAGCTTGGCAGGCAGGGGCCAAGAGACCCAGTACTTC.

The chain is built from TRBV18 and TRBJ1-3; D not resolved. V was cut by 5 bases and J by 3 bases, with 11 bases left in between. The V gene's germline CDR1 is KGHSH and CDR2 LQKENI. The CDR3 extends over 14 amino acids. The CDR3 nucleotides are TGTGCCAGCTCATCACAAGGGAGTGGAAACACCATATATTTT. Translation: CASSSQGSGNTIYF.

This clonotype was picked up many times. The rearrangement joins TRBV28 to TRBJ2-1, with 7 bases matching TRBD1. There are 17 residues in the CDR3. The V segment lost 6 bases and the J segment 1 base; nucleotides outside the gene matches: 12. CDR1 MDHEN and CDR2 SYDVKM come from the germline V gene. CDR3: CASSLSRRQGSYNEQFF. The CDR3 DNA reads TGTGCCAGCAGCCTGTCCCGGAGACAGGGATCCTACAATGAGCAGTTCTTC.

This clonotype was recorded at least ten times. The chain employs TRBV18 and TRBJ2-1; 11 bases line up with TRBD2. This CDR3 is 17 amino acids long. The germline CDR1 and CDR2 sequences are KGHSH and LQKENI. J was trimmed by 2 bases and V by 1 base; bases with no gene match: 4. CDR3 sequence: CASSPHLLAGAYNEQFF. CDR3 nucleotide sequence: TGTGCCAGCTCACCACACCTACTAGCGGGGGCCTACAATGAGCAGTTCTTC.

This clonotype came up many times. V gene TRBV7-2 combines with J gene TRBJ2-4; no definite D call. V lost 3 bases, J lost 2 bases, and 11 bases lay in between. CDR3 length: 15 residues. Germline V gene data show CDR1 as SGHTA and CDR2 as FQGNSA. The CDR3 here is CASSLDPGTKNIQYF. CDR3 DNA sequence: TGTGCCAGCAGCTTGGACCCGGGCACCAAAAACATTCAGTACTTC.

The chain joins TRBV19 to TRBJ1-5; D gene ambiguous. The CDR3 length is 17 residues. Trimming took off 0 bases at V and 2 bases at J, with 14 bases between the two ends. Looked up from germline, CDR1 is LNHDA and CDR2 is SQIVND (reference sequence). As DNA, the CDR3 is TGTGCCAGTAGTATAGATTCTTGGGTTACCGGCAATCAGCCCCAGCATTTT. Translation gives CASSIDSWVTGNQPQHF.

The chain employs TRBV29-1 and TRBJ2-7; TRBD1 matches 7 bases. V shed 6 bases, J shed 0 bases, and the junction held 2 bases outside the gene matches. CDR3 size: 12 residues. CDR1 and CDR2 from the germline V gene are SQVTM and ANQGSEA. The CDR3 coding sequence is TGCAGCGTGGGGACAGCCTCCTACGAGCAGTACTTC. This translates into CSVGTASYEQYF.